This record covers a single T cell receptor (beta chain). The target antigen is unknown. Generated by immunoSEQ multiplex PCR, the TCRdb table keeps only in-frame clones and is missing some. The profile shows 200,000 to 300,000 clones, around 86% of them singletons. The data originate from a study of cytomegalovirus exposure and HLA in healthy donors. Findings and caveats of the study: Reportedly, cytomegalovirus status was diagnosed with high sensitivity and specificity. The TCR clusters that emerged in the first cohort tended, a later analysis found, to co-occur in the approximately 130 validation repertoires. Cytomegalovirus association was assigned to approximately 160 TCR beta chains.

Trimming took 6 bases from V and 8 from J, leaving 21 bases between them. The length of the CDR3 is 15 residues. Germline V gene sequence: CDR1 SGDLS, CDR2 YYNGEE. The origin of this receptor is a woman under 40 in good health and CMV-seropositive. V is TRBV9 and J is TRBJ2-1; a weak D match, TRBD2 (7 bases). The sequenced sample consisted of PBMCs. CDR3 region: CASTGRGRALDEQFF. CDR3 nucleotide sequence: TGTGCCAGCACGGGAAGGGGGAGGGCCCTCGATGAGCAGTTCTTC.